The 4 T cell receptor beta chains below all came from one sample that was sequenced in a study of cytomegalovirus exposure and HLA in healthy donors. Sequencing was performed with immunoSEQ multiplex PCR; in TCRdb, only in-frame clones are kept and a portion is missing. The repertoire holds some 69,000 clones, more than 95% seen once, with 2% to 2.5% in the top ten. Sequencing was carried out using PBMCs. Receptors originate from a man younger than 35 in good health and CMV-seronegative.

CDR3 in amino acids: CASSIWGRASTEAFF. The CDR3, as DNA: TGTGCCAGTAGTATATGGGGGAGGGCGAGCACTGAAGCTTTCTTT. V and J are TRBV19 and TRBJ1-1, with D perhaps TRBD1 (5 bases). The CDR3 is made up of 15 amino acids. Trimming stripped 2 bases from V and 4 bases from J, with 14 bases between. Germline V gene sequence: CDR1 LNHDA, CDR2 SQIVND (reference sequence).

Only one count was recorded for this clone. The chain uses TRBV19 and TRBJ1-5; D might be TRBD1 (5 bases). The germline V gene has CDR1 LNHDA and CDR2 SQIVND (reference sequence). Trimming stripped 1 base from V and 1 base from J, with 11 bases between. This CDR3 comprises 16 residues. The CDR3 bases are TGTGCCAGTAGTATAGTTGGGGACTTGAGCAATCAGCCCCAGCATTTT. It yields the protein CASSIVGDLSNQPQHF.

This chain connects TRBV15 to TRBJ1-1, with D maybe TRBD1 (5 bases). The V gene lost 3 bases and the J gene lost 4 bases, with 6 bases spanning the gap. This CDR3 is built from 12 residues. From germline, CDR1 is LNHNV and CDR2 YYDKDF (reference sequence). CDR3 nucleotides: TGTGCCACCAGCAGGCAGGGCACTGAAGCTTTCTTT. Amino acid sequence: CATSRQGTEAFF.

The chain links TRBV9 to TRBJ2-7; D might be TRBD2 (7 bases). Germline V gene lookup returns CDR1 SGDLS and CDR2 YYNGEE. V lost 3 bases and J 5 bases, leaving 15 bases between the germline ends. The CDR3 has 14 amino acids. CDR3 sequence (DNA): TGTGCCAGCAGCGAGGGGGGGGAGGCCCACGAGCAGTACTTC. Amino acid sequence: CASSEGGEAHEQYF.